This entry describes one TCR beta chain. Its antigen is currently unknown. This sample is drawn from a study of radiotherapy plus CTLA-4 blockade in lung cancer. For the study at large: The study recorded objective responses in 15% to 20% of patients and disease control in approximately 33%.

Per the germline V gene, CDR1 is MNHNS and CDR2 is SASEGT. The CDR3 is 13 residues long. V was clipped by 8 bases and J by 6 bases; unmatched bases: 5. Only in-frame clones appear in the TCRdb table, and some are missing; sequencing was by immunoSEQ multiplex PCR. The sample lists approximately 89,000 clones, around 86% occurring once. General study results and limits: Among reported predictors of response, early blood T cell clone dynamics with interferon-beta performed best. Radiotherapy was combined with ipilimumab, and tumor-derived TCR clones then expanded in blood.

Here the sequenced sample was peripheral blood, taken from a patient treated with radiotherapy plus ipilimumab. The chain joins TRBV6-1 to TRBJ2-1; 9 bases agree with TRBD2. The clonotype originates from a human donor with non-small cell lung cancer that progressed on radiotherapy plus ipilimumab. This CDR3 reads CASGPGLANEQFF. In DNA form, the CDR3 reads TGTGCCAGCGGGCCGGGACTAGCCAATGAGCAGTTCTTC.